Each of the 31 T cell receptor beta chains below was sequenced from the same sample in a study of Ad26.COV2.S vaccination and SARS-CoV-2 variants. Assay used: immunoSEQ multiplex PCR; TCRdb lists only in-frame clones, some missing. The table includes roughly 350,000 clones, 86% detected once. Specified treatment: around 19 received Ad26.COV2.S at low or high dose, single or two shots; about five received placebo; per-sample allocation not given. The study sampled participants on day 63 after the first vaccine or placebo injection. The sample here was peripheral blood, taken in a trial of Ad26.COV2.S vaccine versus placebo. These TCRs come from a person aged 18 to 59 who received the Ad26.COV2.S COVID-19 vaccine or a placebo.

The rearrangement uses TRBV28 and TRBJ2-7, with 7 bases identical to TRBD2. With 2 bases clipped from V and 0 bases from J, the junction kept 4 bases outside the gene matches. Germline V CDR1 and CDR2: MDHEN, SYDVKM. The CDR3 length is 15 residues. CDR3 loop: CASSLGSGPSYEQYF. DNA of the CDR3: TGTGCCAGCAGTTTAGGTAGCGGGCCCTCCTACGAGCAGTACTTC.

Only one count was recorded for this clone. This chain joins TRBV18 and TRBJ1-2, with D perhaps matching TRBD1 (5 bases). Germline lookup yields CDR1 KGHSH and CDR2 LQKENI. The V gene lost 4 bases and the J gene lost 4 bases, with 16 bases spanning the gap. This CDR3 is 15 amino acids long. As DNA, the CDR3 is TGTGCCAGCTCACAAGAGACAGCTCCTTCCTATGGCTACACCTTC. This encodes CASSQETAPSYGYTF.

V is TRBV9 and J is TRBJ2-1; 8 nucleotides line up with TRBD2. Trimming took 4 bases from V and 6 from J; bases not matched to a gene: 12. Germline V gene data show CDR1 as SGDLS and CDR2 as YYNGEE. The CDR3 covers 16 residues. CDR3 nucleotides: TGTGCCAGCAGCCCCCTACGAGCGGGAGACAGCAATGAGCAGTTCTTC. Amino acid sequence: CASSPLRAGDSNEQFF.

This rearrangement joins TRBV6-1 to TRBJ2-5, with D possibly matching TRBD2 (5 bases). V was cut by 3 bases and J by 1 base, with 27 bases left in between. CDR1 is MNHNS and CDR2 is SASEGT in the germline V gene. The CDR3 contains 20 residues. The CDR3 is CASSDEARVPGLESQETQYF. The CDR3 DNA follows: TGTGCCAGCAGTGACGAGGCCCGAGTGCCCGGACTTGAATCCCAAGAGACCCAGTACTTC.

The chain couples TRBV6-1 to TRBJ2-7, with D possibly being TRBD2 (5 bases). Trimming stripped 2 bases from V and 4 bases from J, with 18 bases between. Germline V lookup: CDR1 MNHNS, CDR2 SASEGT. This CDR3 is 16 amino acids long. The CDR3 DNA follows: TGTGCCAGCAGTGAATGGACGCGGGCGGGTTATTACGAGCAGTACTTC. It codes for CASSEWTRAGYYEQYF.

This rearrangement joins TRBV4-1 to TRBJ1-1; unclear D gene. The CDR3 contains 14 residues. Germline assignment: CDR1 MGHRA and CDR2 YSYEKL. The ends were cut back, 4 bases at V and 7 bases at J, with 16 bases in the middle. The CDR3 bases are TGCGCCAGCAGCCGGACCTTCGAGGTGGATGAAGCTTTCTTT. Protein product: CASSRTFEVDEAFF.

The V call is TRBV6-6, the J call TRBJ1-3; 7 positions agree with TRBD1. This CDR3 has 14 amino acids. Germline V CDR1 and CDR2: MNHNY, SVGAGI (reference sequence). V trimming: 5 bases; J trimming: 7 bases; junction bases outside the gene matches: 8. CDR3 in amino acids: CASSGEGQSNTIYF. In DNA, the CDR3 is TGTGCCAGCAGTGGCGAGGGACAGTCGAACACCATATATTTT.

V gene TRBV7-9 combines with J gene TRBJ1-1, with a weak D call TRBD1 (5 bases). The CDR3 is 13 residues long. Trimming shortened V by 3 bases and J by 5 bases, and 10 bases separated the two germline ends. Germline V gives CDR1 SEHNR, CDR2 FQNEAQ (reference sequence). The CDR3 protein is CASSFGGGTEAFF. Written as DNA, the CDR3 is TGTGCCAGCAGCTTTGGGGGTGGAACTGAAGCTTTCTTT.

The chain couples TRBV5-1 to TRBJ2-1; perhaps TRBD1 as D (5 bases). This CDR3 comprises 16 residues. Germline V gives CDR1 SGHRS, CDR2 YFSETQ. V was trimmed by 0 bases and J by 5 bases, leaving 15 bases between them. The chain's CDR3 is CASSLAGAILNNEQFF. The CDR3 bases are TGCGCCAGCAGCTTGGCTGGGGCGATCCTTAACAATGAGCAGTTCTTC.

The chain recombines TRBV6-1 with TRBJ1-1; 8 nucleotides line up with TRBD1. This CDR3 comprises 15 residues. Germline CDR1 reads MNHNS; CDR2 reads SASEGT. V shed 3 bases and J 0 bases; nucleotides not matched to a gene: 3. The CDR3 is CASSDKGQVNTEAFF. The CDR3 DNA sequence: TGTGCCAGCAGTGATAAGGGACAGGTGAACACTGAAGCTTTCTTT.

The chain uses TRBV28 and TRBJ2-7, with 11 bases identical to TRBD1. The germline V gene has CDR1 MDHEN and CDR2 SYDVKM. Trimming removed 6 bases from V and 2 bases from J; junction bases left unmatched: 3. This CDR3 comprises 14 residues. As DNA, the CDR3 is TGTGCCAGCAGGGGACAGGGGGGCCCCTACGAGCAGTACTTC. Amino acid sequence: CASRGQGGPYEQYF.

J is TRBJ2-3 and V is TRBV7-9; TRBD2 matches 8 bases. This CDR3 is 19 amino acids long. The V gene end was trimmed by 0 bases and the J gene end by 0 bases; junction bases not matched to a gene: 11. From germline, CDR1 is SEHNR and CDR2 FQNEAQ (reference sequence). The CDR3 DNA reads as TGTGCCAGCAGCTTAGCGCTAACCGCGGGGGGCCCCAGCACAGATACGCAGTATTTT. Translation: CASSLALTAGGPSTDTQYF.

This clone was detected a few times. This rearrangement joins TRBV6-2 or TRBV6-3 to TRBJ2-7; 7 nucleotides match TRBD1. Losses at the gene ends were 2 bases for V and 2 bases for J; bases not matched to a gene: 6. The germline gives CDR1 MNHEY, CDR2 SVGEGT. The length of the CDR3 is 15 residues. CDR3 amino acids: CASSYIGGTAYEQYF. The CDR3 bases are TGTGCCAGCAGTTACATAGGGGGCACCGCCTACGAGCAGTACTTC.

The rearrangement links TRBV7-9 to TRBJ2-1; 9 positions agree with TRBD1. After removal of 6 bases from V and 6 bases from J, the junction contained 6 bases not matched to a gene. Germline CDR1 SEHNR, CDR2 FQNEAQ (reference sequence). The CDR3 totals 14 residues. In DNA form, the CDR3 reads TGTGCCAGCAGGTCGGACAGGGGTGGCAATGAGCAGTTCTTC. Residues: CASRSDRGGNEQFF. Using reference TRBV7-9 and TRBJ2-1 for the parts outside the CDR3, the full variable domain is DTGVSQNPRHKITKRGQNVTFRCDPISEHNRLYWYRQTLGQGPEFLTYFQNEAQLEKSRLLSDRFSAERPKGSFSTLEIQRTEQGDSAMYLCASRSDRGGNEQFFGPGTRLTVL.

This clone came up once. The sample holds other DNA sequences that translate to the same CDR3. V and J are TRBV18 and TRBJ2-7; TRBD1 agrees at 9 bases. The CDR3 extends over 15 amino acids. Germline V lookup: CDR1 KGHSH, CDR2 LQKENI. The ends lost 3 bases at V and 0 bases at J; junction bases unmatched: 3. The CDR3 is CASSPPGQGSYEQYF. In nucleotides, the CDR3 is TGTGCCAGCTCACCCCCGGGACAGGGCTCCTACGAGCAGTACTTC.

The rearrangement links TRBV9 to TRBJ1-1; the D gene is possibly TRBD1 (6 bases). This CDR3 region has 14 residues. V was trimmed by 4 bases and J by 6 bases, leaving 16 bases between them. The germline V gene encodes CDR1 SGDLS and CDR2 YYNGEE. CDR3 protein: CASSRIQGGAEAFF. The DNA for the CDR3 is TGTGCCAGCAGCCGGATACAGGGTGGGGCTGAAGCTTTCTTT.

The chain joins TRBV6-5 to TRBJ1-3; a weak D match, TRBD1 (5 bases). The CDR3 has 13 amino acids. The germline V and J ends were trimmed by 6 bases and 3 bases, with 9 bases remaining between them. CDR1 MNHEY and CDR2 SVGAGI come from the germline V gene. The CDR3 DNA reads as TGTGCCAGCAGGTCGGGGGGTGGAAACACCATATATTTT. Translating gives CASRSGGGNTIYF.

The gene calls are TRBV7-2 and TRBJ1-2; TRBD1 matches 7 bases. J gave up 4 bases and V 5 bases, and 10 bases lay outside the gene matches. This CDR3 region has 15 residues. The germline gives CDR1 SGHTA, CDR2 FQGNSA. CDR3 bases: TGTGCCAGCAGCCCTGGACCGGGACAGAGCTATGGCTACACCTTC. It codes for CASSPGPGQSYGYTF.

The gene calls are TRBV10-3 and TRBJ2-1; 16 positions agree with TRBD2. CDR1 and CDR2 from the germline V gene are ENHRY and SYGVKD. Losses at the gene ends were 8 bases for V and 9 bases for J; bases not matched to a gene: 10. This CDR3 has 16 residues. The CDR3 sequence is CAISGTSGRGGGEQFF. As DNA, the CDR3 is TGTGCCATCTCTGGGACTAGCGGGAGGGGGGGCGGTGAGCAGTTCTTC.

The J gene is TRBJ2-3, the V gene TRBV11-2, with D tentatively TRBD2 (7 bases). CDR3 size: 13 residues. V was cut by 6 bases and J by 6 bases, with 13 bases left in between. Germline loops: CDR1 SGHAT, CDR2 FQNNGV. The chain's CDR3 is CASSSPGGDTQYF. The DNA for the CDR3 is TGTGCCAGCAGTTCACCGGGGGGCGATACGCAGTATTTT. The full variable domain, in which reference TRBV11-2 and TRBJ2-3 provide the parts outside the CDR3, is EAGVAQSPRYKIIEKRQSVAFWCNPISGHATLYWYQQILGQGPKLLIQFQNNGVVDDSQLPKDRFSAERLKGVDSTLKIQPAKLEDSAVYLCASSSPGGDTQYFGPGTRLTVL.

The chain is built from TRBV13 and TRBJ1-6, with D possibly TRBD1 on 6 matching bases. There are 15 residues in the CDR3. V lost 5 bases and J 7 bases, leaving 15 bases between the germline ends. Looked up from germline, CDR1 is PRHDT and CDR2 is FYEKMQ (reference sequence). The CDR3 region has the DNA TGTGCCAGCAGCCGCCGGGGCAGGGGAAATTCACCCCTCCACTTT. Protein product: CASSRRGRGNSPLHF.

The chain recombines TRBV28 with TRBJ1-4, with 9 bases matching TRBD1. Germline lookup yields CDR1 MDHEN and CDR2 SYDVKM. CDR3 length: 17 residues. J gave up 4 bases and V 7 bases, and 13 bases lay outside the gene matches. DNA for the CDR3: TGTGCCAGCACCCTGACCGGGACAGGGAAACTTAATGAAAAACTGTTTTTT. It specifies CASTLTGTGKLNEKLFF.

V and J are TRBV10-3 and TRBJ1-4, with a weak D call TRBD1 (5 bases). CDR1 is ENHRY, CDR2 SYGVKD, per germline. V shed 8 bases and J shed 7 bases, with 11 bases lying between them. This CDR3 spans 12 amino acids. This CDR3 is CAIGSQGEKLFF. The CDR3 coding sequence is TGTGCCATCGGGTCTCAGGGTGAAAAACTGTTTTTT.

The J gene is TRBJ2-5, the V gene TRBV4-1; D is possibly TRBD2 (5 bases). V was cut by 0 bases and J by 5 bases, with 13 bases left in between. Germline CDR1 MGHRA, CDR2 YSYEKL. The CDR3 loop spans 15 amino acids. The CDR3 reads CASSQDRAERETQYF. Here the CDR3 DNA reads TGCGCCAGCAGCCAAGATCGAGCGGAGCGCGAGACCCAGTACTTC.

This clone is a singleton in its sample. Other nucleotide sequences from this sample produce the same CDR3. DNA of the CDR3: TGTGCCAGCAGTTTGGGGGAAAAACTGTTTTTT. Amino acids: CASSLGEKLFF. The chain carries TRBV12-3 or TRBV12-4 and TRBJ1-4; D remains unclear. V was pared by 3 bases and J by 8 bases, with 4 bases between. The CDR3 spans 11 residues.

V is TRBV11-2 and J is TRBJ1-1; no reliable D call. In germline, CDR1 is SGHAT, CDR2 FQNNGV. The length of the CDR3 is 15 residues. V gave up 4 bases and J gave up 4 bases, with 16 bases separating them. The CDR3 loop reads CASSSDTGVGTEAFF. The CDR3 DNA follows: TGTGCCAGCAGCTCAGATACTGGGGTTGGCACTGAAGCTTTCTTT.

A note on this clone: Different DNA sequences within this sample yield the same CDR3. The CDR3 DNA is TGTGCCAGCAGTTTAAACTACGAGCAGTACTTC. Translating it yields CASSLNYEQYF. The rearrangement uses TRBV28 and TRBJ2-7; D is uncertain. Trimming took off 2 bases at V and 3 bases at J, with 2 bases between the two ends. CDR3 length equals 11 residues. Germline V gene sequence: CDR1 MDHEN, CDR2 SYDVKM.

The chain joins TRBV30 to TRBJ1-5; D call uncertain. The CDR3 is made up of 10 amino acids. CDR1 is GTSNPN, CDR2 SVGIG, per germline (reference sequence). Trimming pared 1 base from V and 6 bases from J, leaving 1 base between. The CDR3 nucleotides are TGTGCCTGGAGTGGTCAGCCCCAGCATTTT. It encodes CAWSGQPQHF.

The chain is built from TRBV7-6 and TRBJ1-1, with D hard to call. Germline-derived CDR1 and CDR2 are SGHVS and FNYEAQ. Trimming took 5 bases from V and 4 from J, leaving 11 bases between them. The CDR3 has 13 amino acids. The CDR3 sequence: CASSPREITEAFF. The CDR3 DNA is TGTGCCAGCAGCCCCCGAGAAATCACTGAAGCTTTCTTT.

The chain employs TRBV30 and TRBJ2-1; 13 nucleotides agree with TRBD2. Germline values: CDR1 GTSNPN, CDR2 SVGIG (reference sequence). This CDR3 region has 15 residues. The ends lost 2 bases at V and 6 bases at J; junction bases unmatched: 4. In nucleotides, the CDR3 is TGTGCCTGGAGTAACGGACTAGCGGGAGCCAATGAGCAGTTCTTC. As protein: CAWSNGLAGANEQFF.

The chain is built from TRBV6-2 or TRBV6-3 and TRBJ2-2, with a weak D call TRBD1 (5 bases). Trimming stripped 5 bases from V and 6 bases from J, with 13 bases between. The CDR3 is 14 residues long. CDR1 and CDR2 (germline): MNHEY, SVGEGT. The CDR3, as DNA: TGTGCCAGCAGTAGCCGCCAGGGTTCCGGGGAGCTGTTTTTT. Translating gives CASSSRQGSGELFF.